This T cell receptor (beta chain) stems from a study of T cells after yellow fever vaccination. TCRdb independently ran MiXCR on the 5' RACE reads; one entry per CDR3 protein. Of around 360,000 distinct CDR3 sequences in the sample, around a tenth were seen once. CDR1 is SQVTM and CDR2 is ANQGSEA in the germline V gene. Between the trimmed V and J ends, which lost 6 bases and 1 base, there was a span of 18 bases. The CDR3 spans 15 residues. Sequenced here: PBMCs, sampled on the day of the first yellow fever vaccination. The rearrangement joins TRBV29-1 to TRBJ1-1; tentative D call: TRBD1 (6 bases). This clonotype originated in a man between 18 and 35 years old who received the YFV17D yellow fever vaccine. CDR3 sequence (DNA): TGCAGCGTGGGAGGGGGGGTCCCTTCGAACACTGAAGCTTTCTTT. As protein: CSVGGGVPSNTEAFF.